This T cell receptor (beta chain) was retrieved from a study of monozygotic twins with inflammatory bowel disease. Study-level findings and limits: Nothing supported a single strong signal or clonotype that was associated with IBD.

Each donor had approximately 2.5 ml of blood drawn. TCRdb reprocessed the 5' RACE reads, with one entry per CDR3 protein and no DNA. The sample shows around 150,000 distinct CDR3 sequences, and approximately 2.5% sits with its ten largest clones. About this clonotype: What it binds is unknown.

Germline V lookup: CDR1 DFQATT, CDR2 SNEGSKA (reference sequence). This CDR3 is 13 amino acids long. This chain uses TRBV20-1 with TRBJ2-7; TCRdb's assignment of TRBD2 cannot be checked, as there is no DNA. This sequence originates from a human donor with ulcerative colitis or Crohn's disease, or a healthy co-twin of an affected twin (not recorded which). Source material: blood. The CDR3 sequence is CSAALAAPYEQYF.